The present TCR beta chain was sequenced within a study of CD8 T cells in ankylosing spondylitis. A single record per CDR3 protein comes from TCRdb applying MiXCR to the 5' RACE reads. The repertoire holds 50,000 to 60,000 distinct CDR3 sequences, with 7.4% as singletons. The sample holds many counts of this clonotype. The antigen is not known. Notes on the study in general: The clones that were linked to disease were reported to be significantly enriched in matched synovial fluid samples from ankylosing spondylitis patients. Within ankylosing spondylitis blood, a TCR beta motif made up of several highly homologous variants appeared to be characteristic. Earlier work had already found some motif variants in reactive arthritis synovial fluid and blood.

V lost 2 bases, J lost 1 base, and 1 base stayed unmatched. The CDR3 loop spans 14 amino acids. CDR1 is ENHRY and CDR2 is SYGVKD in the germline V gene. This TCR came from a female donor with ankylosing spondylitis or in good health (not recorded which). This chain links TRBV10-3 with TRBJ1-1; TRBD1 agrees at 7 bases. Sequencing was done on a sample of blood, either unsorted or a sorted T cell fraction (not recorded which). The DNA for the CDR3 is TGTGCCATCAGTGAGACAGGGGCGAACACTGAAGCTTTCTTT. This gives the protein CAISETGANTEAFF.